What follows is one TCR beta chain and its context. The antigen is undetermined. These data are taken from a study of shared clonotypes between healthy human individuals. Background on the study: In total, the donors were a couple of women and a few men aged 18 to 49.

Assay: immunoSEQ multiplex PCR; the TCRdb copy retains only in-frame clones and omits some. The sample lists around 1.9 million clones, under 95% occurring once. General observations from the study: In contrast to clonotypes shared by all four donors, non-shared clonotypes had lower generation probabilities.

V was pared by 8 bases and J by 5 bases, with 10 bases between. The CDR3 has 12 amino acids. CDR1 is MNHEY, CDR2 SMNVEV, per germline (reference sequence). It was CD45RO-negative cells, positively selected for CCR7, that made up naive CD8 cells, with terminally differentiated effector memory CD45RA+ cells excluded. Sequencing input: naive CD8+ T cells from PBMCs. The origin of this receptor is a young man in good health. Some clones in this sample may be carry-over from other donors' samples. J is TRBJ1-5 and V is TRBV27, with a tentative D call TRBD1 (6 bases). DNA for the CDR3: TGTGCCAGCGGGGGGCCTGATCAGCCCCAGCATTTT. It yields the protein CASGGPDQPQHF.